The 12 T cell receptor beta chains in this list originate from one sample, sequenced in a study of cytomegalovirus exposure and HLA in healthy donors. The PCR made use of 60 Vbeta and 13 Jbeta primers. Repertoires were generated with immunoSEQ multiplex PCR, while TCRdb's copy carries only in-frame clones and drops some. In the table there are approximately 140,000 clones, 70% to 80% of which are singletons. Input material: PBMCs. The receptor source for this set is a female donor in good health and CMV-seronegative.

The rearrangement links TRBV6-6 to TRBJ1-1; possibly TRBD1 for D (6 bases). The V gene's germline CDR1 is MNHNY and CDR2 SVGAGI (reference sequence). The V end was cut by 8 bases, the J end by 5 bases, with 15 bases between. The CDR3 runs 13 residues. The CDR3 DNA reads TGTGCCAGCTCCAGGGGTTGGGGGACTGAAGCTTTCTTT. Its translation is CASSRGWGTEAFF.

The rearrangement uses TRBV27 and TRBJ2-7, with TRBD2 identical over 10 bases. With V trimmed by 4 bases and J by 4 bases, 4 bases remained unmatched. The CDR3 totals 14 residues. CDR1 MNHEY and CDR2 SMNVEV come from the germline V gene (reference sequence). The CDR3 nucleotides are TGTGCCAGCAGTTACGGGACTAGCGAATACGAGCAGTACTTC. This gives the protein CASSYGTSEYEQYF.

CDR3 in amino acids: CASSLALDPETQYF. The CDR3 bases are TGTGCCAGCAGCTTAGCGTTAGATCCAGAGACCCAGTACTTC. The chain uses TRBV7-9 and TRBJ2-5; D is unresolved. The V gene lost 0 bases and the J gene lost 4 bases, with 9 bases spanning the gap. The CDR3 runs 14 residues. Looked up from germline, CDR1 is SEHNR and CDR2 is FQNEAQ (reference sequence).

This clone has more than one count but fewer than ten. The V gene is TRBV9, the J gene TRBJ2-3; TRBD1 is a possible D gene (6 bases). Between the trimmed V and J ends, which lost 2 bases and 4 bases, there was a span of 11 bases. CDR3 length: 14 amino acids. Germline loops: CDR1 SGDLS, CDR2 YYNGEE. CDR3 bases: TGTGCCAGCAGCGTCACAACAGGGTCAGATACGCAGTATTTT. This sequence encodes CASSVTTGSDTQYF.

The chain links TRBV10-2 to TRBJ1-4; D is uncertain. Germline CDR1 is WSHSY and CDR2 is SAAADI. With 7 bases removed from V and 6 bases from J, the gap between germline ends came to 15 bases. The CDR3 spans 14 residues. The CDR3 region has the DNA TGCGCCAGCAAATCCGGGTTAGTTGATGAAAAACTGTTTTTT. Protein product: CASKSGLVDEKLFF.

This chain links TRBV5-1 with TRBJ1-1; D ambiguous. V dropped 0 bases and J dropped 2 bases, with 14 bases sitting between them. This CDR3 is 16 amino acids long. Germline V lookup: CDR1 SGHRS, CDR2 YFSETQ. The CDR3: CASSLVSGGSNTEAFF. CDR3 in DNA: TGCGCCAGCAGCTTGGTATCGGGAGGTAGTAACACTGAAGCTTTCTTT.

This chain joins TRBV19 and TRBJ2-7; TRBD1 agrees at 10 bases. CDR3 size: 15 residues. With 5 bases clipped from V and 1 base from J, the junction kept 5 bases outside the gene matches. Germline CDR1 LNHDA, CDR2 SQIVND (reference sequence). The CDR3 DNA reads TGTGCCAGTAGTCCCGGACAGGGGGGTTCCTACGAGCAGTACTTC. Residues: CASSPGQGGSYEQYF.

The DNA of the CDR3 is TGCGCCAGCAGCCAAGGGCAGGGAGGGGGCCAAGAGACCCAGTACTTC. Translating it yields CASSQGQGGGQETQYF. This chain uses TRBV4-1 with TRBJ2-5, with a weak D call TRBD2 (7 bases). Germline CDR1 is MGHRA and CDR2 is YSYEKL. CDR3 length: 16 residues. The V gene lost 1 base and the J gene lost 1 base, with 13 bases spanning the gap.

This sequence joins TRBV7-6 and TRBJ2-7, with TRBD1 matching over 7 bases. The CDR3 length is 13 residues. With 6 bases clipped from V and 3 bases from J, the junction kept 5 bases outside the gene matches. CDR1 is SGHVS, CDR2 FNYEAQ, per germline. This chain's CDR3 is CASSAGTDYEQYF. CDR3 coding DNA: TGTGCCAGCAGTGCTGGGACAGACTACGAGCAGTACTTC.

The V gene is TRBV6-1, the J gene TRBJ2-1; D not resolved. Germline V gene data show CDR1 as MNHNS and CDR2 as SASEGT. V was cut by 0 bases and J by 7 bases, with 13 bases left in between. This CDR3 has 15 residues. CDR3 DNA sequence: TGTGCCAGCAGTGAAGCGCTGGTGCTGCGGAATGAGCAGTTCTTC. This translates into CASSEALVLRNEQFF.

Turning to this clone: The CDR3 carries no conserved terminal phenylalanine or tryptophan, so it likely arises from a read error. CDR3 region: CASSAGTGPPYEQYL. The DNA of the CDR3 is TGTGCCAGCAGCGCCGGGACAGGGCCTCCTTACGAGCAGTACCTC. The chain couples TRBV9 to TRBJ2-7; TRBD1 aligns across 9 bases. The trim removed 3 bases at V and 4 bases at J, leaving 8 bases unmatched. The CDR3 length is 15 residues. The germline V gene encodes CDR1 SGDLS and CDR2 YYNGEE.

CDR3 sequence (DNA): TGTGCCAGCAGTTACGCCGAGACTCTTGGAAAACTGTTTTTT. This translates into CASSYAETLGKLFF. The chain recombines TRBV6-5 with TRBJ1-4; D not resolved. From germline, CDR1 is MNHEY and CDR2 SVGAGI. There are 14 residues in the CDR3. Between the trimmed V and J ends, which lost 2 bases and 10 bases, there was a span of 14 bases.